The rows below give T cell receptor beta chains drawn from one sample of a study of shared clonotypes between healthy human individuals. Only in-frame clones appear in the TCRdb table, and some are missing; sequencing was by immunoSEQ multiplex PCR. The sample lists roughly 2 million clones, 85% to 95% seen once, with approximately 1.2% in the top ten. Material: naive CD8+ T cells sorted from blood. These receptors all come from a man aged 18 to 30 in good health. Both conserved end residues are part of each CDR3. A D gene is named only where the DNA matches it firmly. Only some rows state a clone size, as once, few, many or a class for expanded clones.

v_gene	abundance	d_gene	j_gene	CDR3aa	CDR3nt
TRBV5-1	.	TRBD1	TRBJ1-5	CASSLDPGGNQPQHF	TGCGCCAGCAGCTTGGACCCAGGGGGGAATCAGCCCCAGCATTTT
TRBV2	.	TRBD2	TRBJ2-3	CASSDESSGTSTDTQYF	TGTGCCAGCAGTGACGAGTCTAGCGGCACTAGCACAGATACGCAGTATTTT
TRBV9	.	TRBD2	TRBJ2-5	CASSALAGGPQETQYF	TGTGCCAGCAGCGCTCTAGCGGGGGGACCACAAGAGACCCAGTACTTC
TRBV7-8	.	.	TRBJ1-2	CASSATARNYGYTF	TGTGCCAGCAGCGCCACAGCCCGGAACTATGGCTACACCTTC
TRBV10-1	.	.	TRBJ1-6	CASSDGAMGSPLHF	TGCGCCAGCAGTGACGGGGCGATGGGCTCACCCCTCCACTTT
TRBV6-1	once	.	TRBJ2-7	CASSEFKLEQYF	TGTGCCAGCAGTGAATTTAAGCTCGAGCAGTACTTC
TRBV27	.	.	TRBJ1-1	CASRYRTLNTEAFF	TGTGCCAGCAGGTACAGGACTCTGAACACTGAAGCTTTCTTT
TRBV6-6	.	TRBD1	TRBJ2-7	CASSPRDSYEQYF	TGTGCCAGCAGTCCCCGGGACAGCTACGAGCAGTACTTC
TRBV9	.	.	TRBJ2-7	CASSLRDNYEQYF	TGTGCCAGCAGCCTCCGGGACAACTACGAGCAGTACTTC
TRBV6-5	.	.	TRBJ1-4	CASSYSGAGGEKLFF	TGTGCCAGCAGTTACTCTGGGGCGGGCGGTGAAAAACTGTTTTTT
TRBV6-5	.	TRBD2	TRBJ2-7	CASSYGTSGNYEQYF	TGTGCCAGCAGTTACGGGACTAGCGGCAACTACGAGCAGTACTTC
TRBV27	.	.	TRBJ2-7	CASSFSGSYEQYF	TGTGCCAGCAGTTTCTCTGGGAGCTACGAGCAGTACTTC
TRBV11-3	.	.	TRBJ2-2	CASSSTPRDAPGELFF	TGTGCCAGCAGCTCCACGCCCCGGGACGCGCCCGGGGAGCTGTTTTTT
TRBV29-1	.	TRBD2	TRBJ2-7	CSVQGATSGYAQLDEQYF	TGCAGCGTTCAAGGAGCCACTAGCGGGTACGCCCAACTGGACGAGCAGTACTTC
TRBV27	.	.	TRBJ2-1	CASSLYGVDPYNEQFF	TGTGCCAGCAGTTTATACGGGGTGGATCCCTACAATGAGCAGTTCTTC
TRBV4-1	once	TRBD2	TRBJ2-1	CASSQRLAGYEQFF	TGCGCCAGCAGCCAGAGGCTAGCGGGTTATGAGCAGTTCTTC
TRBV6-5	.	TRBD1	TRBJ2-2	CASSWTGGITGELFF	TGTGCCAGCAGCTGGACAGGGGGCATCACCGGGGAGCTGTTTTTT
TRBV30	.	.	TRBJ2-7	CAWDSRSYEQYF	TGTGCCTGGGATTCCCGCTCCTACGAGCAGTACTTC